The clone carrying this T cell receptor beta chain was seen many times. Described time point: longitudinal time-point 3. A total of 2 million PBMCs stored at -80 degrees C provided the unsorted libraries. Germline V gives CDR1 SGHRS, CDR2 YFSETQ. This CDR3 has 13 residues. Trimming removed 2 bases at V and 2 bases at J, with 8 bases between. The sample belongs to a study of neurological immune-mediated disorders. Using its own MiXCR run on the 5' RACE reads, TCRdb lists one record per CDR3 protein. The table shows about 48,000 distinct CDR3 sequences, with approximately 11% occurring only once. The rearrangement links TRBV5-1 to TRBJ2-7; D is uncertain. This clonotype was obtained from a male donor with HTLV-1-associated myelopathy (HAM/TSP). Sequencing input: PBMCs. The CDR3 nucleotides read TGCGCCAGCAGCTTTGGCGAACCCTACGAGCAGTACTTC. Protein: CASSFGEPYEQYF.